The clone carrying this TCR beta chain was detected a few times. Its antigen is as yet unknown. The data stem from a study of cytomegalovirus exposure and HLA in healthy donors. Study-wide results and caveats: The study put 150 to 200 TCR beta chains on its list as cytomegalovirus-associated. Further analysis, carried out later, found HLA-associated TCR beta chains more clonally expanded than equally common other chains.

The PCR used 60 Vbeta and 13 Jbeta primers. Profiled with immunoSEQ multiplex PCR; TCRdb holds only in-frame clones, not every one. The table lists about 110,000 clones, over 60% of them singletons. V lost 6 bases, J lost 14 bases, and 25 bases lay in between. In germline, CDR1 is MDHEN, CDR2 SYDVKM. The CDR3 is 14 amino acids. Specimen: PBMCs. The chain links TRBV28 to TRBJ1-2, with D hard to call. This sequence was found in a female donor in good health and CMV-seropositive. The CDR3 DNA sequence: TGTGCCAGCAGCCCCCTCCCGGAGAGCTCCCGGTGGACCTTC. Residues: CASSPLPESSRWTF.